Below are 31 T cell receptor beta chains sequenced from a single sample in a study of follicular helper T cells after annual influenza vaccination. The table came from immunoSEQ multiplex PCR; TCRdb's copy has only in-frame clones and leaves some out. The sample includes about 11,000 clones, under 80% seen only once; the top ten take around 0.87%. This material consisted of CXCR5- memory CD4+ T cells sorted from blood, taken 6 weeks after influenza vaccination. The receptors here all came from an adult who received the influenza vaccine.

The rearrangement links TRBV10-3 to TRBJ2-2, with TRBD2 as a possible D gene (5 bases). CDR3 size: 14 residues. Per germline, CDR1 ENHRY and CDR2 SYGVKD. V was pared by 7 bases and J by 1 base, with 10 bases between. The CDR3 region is CAIKFAGNTGELFF. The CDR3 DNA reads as TGTGCCATCAAGTTTGCGGGGAACACCGGGGAGCTGTTTTTT.

The CDR3 here is CASSYRGDQPQHF. The CDR3 DNA follows: TGTGCCAGCAGTTACAGGGGAGACCAGCCCCAGCATTTT. V usage is TRBV7-2 and J usage is TRBJ1-5; TRBD1 aligns across 7 bases. The CDR3 spans 13 residues. Unmatched junction bases numbered 6, after V lost 6 bases and J lost 7 bases. CDR1 is SGHTA and CDR2 is FQGNSA in the germline V gene. The complete variable domain, with remaining parts taken from reference TRBV7-2 and TRBJ1-5, reads GAGVSQSPSNKVTEKGKDVELRCDPISGHTALYWYRQSLGQGLEFLIYFQGNSAPDKSGLPSDRFSAERTGGSVSTLTIQRTQQEDSAVYLCASSYRGDQPQHFGDGTRLSIL.

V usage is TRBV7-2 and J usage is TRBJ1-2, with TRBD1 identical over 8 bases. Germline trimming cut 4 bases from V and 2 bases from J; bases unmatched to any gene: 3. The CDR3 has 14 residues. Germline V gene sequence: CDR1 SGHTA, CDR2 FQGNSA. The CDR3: CASSSGTGNYGYTF. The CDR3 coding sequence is TGTGCCAGCAGCTCCGGGACAGGCAACTATGGCTACACCTTC.

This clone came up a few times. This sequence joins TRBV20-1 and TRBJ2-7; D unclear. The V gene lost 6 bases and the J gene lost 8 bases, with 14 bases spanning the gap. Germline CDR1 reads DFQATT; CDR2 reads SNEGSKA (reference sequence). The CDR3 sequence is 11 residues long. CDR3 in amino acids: CSAQLREKQYF. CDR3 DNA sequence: TGCAGTGCGCAACTACGTGAAAAGCAGTACTTC.

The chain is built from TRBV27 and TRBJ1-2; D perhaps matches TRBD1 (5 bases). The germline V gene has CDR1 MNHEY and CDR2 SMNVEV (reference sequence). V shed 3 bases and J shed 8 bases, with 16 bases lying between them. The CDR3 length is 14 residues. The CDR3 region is CASSFLDSHGGYTF. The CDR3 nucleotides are TGTGCCAGCAGTTTCCTCGACAGCCATGGAGGCTACACCTTC.

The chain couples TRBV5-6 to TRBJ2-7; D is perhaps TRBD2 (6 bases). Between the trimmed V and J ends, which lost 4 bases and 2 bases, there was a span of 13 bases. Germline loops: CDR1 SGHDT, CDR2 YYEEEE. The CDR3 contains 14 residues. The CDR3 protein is CASSPGGGAYEQYF. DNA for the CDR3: TGTGCCAGCAGCCCCGGGGGAGGAGCCTACGAGCAGTACTTC.

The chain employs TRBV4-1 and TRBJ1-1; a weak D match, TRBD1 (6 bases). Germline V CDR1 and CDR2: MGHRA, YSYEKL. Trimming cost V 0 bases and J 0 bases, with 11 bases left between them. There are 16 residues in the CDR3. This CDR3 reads CASSQEAGAMNTEAFF. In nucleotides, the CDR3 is TGCGCCAGCAGCCAAGAGGCGGGGGCCATGAACACTGAAGCTTTCTTT.

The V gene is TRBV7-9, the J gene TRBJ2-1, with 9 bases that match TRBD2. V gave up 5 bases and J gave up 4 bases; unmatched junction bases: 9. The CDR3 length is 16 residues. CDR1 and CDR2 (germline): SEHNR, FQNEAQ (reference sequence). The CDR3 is CASSPIAGVPYNEQFF. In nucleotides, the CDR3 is TGTGCCAGCAGCCCCATAGCGGGGGTCCCATACAATGAGCAGTTCTTC. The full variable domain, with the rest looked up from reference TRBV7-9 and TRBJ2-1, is DTGVSQNPRHKITKRGQNVTFRCDPISEHNRLYWYRQTLGQGPEFLTYFQNEAQLEKSRLLSDRFSAERPKGSFSTLEIQRTEQGDSAMYLCASSPIAGVPYNEQFFGPGTRLTVL.

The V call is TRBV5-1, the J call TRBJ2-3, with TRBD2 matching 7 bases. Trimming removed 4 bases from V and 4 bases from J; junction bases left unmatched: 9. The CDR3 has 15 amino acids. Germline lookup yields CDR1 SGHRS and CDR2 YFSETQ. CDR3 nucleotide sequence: TGCGCCAGCAGCCGGGAGGCAGGGATGGCAGATACGCAGTATTTT. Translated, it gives CASSREAGMADTQYF.

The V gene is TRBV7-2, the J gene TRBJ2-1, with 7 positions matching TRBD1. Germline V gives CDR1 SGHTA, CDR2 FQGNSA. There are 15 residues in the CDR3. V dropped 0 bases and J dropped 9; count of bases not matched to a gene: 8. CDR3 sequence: CASSLAGQGVAEQFF. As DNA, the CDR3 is TGTGCCAGCAGCTTAGCTGGCCAGGGGGTAGCTGAGCAGTTCTTC.

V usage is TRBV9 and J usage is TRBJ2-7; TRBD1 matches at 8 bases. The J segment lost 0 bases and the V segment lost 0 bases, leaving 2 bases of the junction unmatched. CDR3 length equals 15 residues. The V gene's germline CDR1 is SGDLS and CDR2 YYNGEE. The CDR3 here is CASSVEGTGSYEQYF. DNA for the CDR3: TGTGCCAGCAGCGTAGAGGGGACAGGCTCCTACGAGCAGTACTTC.

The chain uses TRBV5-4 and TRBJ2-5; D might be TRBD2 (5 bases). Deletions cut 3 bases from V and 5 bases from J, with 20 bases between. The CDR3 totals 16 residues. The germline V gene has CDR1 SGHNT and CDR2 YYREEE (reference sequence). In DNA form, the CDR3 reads TGTGCCAGCAGCTCGCCTTGGAGCCCGGAGCGGGAGACCCAGTACTTC. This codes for CASSSPWSPERETQYF.

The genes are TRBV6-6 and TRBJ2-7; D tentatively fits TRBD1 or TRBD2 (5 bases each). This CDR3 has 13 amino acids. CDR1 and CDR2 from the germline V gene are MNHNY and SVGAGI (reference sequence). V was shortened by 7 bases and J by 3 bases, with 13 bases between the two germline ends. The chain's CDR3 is CASKGTEDYEQYF. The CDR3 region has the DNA TGTGCCAGCAAGGGGACGGAGGACTACGAGCAGTACTTC.

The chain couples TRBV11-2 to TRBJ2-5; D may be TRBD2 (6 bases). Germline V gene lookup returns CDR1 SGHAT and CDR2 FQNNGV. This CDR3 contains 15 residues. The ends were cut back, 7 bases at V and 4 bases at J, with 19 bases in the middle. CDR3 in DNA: TGTGCCAGCAACCGTCGGGGACTCGACCGAGAGACCCAGTACTTC. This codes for CASNRRGLDRETQYF.

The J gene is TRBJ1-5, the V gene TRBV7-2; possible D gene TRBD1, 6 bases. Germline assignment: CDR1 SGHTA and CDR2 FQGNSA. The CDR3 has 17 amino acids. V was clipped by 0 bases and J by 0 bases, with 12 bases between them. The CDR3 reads CASSLAQDSYSNQPQHF. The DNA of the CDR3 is TGTGCCAGCAGCTTAGCGCAGGACAGTTATAGCAATCAGCCCCAGCATTTT.

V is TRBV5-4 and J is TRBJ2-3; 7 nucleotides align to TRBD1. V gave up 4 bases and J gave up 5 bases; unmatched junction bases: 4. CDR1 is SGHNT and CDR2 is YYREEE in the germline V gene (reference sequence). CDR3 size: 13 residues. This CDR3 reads CASSAQGIDTQYF. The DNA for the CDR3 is TGTGCCAGCAGCGCACAGGGGATAGATACGCAGTATTTT.

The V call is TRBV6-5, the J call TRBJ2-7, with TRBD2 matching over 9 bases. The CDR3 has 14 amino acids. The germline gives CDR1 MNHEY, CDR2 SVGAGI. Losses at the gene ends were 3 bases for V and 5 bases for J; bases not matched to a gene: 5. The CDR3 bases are TGTGCCAGCAGTTATAGGACTAGCGTAGACGAGCAGTACTTC. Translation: CASSYRTSVDEQYF.

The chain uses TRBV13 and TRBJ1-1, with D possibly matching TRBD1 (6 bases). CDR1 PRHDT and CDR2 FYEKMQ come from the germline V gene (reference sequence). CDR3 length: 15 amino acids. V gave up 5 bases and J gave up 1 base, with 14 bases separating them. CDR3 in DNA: TGTGCCAGCAGCCAAAGAACAGGGTCGAACACTGAAGCTTTCTTT. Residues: CASSQRTGSNTEAFF.

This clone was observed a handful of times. The CDR3 spells CASSYAGVFQPQHF. CDR3 bases: TGTGCCAGCAGTTATGCAGGGGTGTTCCAGCCCCAGCATTTT. This sequence joins TRBV6-6 and TRBJ1-5, with a weak D call TRBD1 (6 bases). CDR1 is MNHNY, CDR2 SVGAGI, per germline (reference sequence). Trimming removed 3 bases from V and 7 bases from J, with 13 bases in between. The CDR3 loop spans 14 amino acids.

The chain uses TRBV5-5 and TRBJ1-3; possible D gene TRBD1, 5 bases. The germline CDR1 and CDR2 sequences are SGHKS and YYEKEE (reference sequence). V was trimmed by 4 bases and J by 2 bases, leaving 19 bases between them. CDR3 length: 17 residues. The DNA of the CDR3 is TGTGCCAGCAGCCCAAAGGTCAGGGAGCCACCTGGAAACACCATATATTTT. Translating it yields CASSPKVREPPGNTIYF.

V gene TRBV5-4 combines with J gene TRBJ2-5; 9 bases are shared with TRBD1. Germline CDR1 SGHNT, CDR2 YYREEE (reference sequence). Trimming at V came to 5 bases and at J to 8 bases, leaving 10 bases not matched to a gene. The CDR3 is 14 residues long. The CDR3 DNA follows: TGTGCCAGCAGTACCGGGACAGGGCTCTCAACCCAGTACTTC. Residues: CASSTGTGLSTQYF. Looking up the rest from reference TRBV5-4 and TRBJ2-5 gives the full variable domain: ETGVTQSPTHLIKTRGQQVTLRCSSQSGHNTVSWYQQALGQGPQFIFQYYREEENGRGNFPPRFSGLQFPNYSSELNVNALELDDSALYLCASSTGTGLSTQYFGPGTRLLVL.

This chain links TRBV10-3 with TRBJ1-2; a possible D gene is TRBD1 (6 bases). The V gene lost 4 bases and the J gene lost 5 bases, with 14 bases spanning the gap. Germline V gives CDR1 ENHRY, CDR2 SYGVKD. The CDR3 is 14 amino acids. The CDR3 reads CAISAGGTNYGYTF. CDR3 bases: TGTGCCATCAGTGCGGGGGGGACAAATTATGGCTACACCTTC.

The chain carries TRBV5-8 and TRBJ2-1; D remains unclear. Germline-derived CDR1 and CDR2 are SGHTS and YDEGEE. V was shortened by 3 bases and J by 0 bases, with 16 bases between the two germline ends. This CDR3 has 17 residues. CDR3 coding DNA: TGTGCCAGCAGCTGGGGAACCGGGTTTGGCTCCTACAATGAGCAGTTCTTC. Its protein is CASSWGTGFGSYNEQFF.

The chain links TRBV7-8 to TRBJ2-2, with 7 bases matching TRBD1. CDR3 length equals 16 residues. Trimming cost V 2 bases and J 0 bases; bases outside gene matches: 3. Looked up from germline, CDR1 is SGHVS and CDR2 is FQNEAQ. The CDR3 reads CASSLRQGTNTGELFF. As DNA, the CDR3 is TGTGCCAGCAGCTTAAGACAGGGTACGAACACCGGGGAGCTGTTTTTT. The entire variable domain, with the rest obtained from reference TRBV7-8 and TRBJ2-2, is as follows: GAGVSQSPRYKVAKRGQDVALRCDPISGHVSLFWYQQALGQGPEFLTYFQNEAQLDKSGLPSDRFFAERPEGSVSTLKIQRTQQEDSAVYLCASSLRQGTNTGELFFGEGSRLTVL.

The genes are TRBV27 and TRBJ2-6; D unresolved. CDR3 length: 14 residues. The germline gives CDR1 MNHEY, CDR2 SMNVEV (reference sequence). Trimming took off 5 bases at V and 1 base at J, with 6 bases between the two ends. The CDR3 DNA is TGTGCCAGCAGTCCCGTATCTGGGGCCAACGTCCTGACTTTC. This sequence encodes CASSPVSGANVLTF.

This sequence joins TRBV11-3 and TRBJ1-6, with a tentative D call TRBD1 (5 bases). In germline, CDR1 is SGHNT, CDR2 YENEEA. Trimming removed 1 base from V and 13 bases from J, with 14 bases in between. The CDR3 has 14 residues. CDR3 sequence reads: CASSLGGTYTPLHF. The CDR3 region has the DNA TGTGCCAGCAGCTTAGGGGGGACCTACACGCCCCTCCACTTT.

The CDR3 protein is CASSLEGSGGRAGTQYF. CDR3 in DNA: TGTGCCAGCAGCTTAGAAGGTAGCGGGGGCCGGGCGGGGACGCAGTATTTT. V is TRBV7-3 and J is TRBJ2-3, with 9 nucleotides matching TRBD2. Per germline, CDR1 SGHTA and CDR2 FQGTGA. The length of the CDR3 is 17 residues. V was clipped by 2 bases and J by 9 bases; unmatched bases: 15. Full variable domain (outside the CDR3, taken from reference TRBV7-3 and TRBJ2-3): GAGVSQTPSNKVTEKGKYVELRCDPISGHTALYWYRQSLGQGPEFLIYFQGTGAADDSGLPNDRFFAVRPEGSVSTLKIQRTERGDSAVYLCASSLEGSGGRAGTQYFGPGTRLTVL.

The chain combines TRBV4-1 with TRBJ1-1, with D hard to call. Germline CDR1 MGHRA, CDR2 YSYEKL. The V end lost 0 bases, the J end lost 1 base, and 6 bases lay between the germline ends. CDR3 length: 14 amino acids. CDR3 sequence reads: CASSQDYRNTEAFF. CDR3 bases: TGCGCCAGCAGCCAAGATTACAGGAACACTGAAGCTTTCTTT.

Written as DNA, the CDR3 is TGTGCCAGCAGCCCTCCCCAGCCCGGGGAGCTGTTTTTT. Translated, it gives CASSPPQPGELFF. The genes are TRBV7-3 and TRBJ2-2; D not resolved. CDR1 is SGHTA and CDR2 is FQGTGA in the germline V gene. This CDR3 contains 13 residues. Between the trimmed V and J ends, which lost 5 bases and 6 bases, there was a span of 10 bases.

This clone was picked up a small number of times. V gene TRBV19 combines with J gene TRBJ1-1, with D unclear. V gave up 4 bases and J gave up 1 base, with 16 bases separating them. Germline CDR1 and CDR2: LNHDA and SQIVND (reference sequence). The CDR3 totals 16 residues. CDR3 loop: CASSSILGDWNTEAFF. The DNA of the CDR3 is TGTGCCAGTAGTAGTATATTGGGAGACTGGAACACTGAAGCTTTCTTT. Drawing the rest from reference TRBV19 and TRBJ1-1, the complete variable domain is DGGITQSPKYLFRKEGQNVTLSCEQNLNHDAMYWYRQDPGQGLRLIYYSQIVNDFQKGDIAEGYSVSREKKESFPLTVTSAQKNPTAFYLCASSSILGDWNTEAFFGQGTRLTVV.

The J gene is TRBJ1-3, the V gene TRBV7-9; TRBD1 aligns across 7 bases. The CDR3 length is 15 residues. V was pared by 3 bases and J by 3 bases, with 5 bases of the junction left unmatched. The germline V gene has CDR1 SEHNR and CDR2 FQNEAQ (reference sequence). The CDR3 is CASSLSTGSGNTIYF. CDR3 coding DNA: TGTGCCAGCAGCTTGTCGACAGGGAGTGGAAACACCATATATTTT.